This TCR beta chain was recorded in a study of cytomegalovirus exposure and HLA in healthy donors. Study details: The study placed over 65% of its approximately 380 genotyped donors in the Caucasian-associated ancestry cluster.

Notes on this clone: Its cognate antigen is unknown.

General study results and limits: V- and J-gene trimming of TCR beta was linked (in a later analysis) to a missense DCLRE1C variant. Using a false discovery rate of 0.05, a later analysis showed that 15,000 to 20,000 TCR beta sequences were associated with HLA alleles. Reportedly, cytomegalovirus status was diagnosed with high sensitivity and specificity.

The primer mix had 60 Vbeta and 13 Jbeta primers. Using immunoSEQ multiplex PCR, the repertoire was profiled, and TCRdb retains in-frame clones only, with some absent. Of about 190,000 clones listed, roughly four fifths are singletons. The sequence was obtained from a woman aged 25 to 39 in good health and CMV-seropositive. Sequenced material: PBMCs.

The CDR3 spells CASSEFPGGMGNTEAFF. Here the CDR3 DNA reads TGTGCCAGCAGTGAATTCCCCGGGGGTATGGGGAACACTGAAGCTTTCTTT. The chain uses TRBV6-1 and TRBJ1-1; the D gene is possibly TRBD1 (5 bases). Trimming took 2 bases from V and 1 from J, leaving 17 bases between them. The CDR3 runs to 17 residues. CDR1 and CDR2 (germline): MNHNS, SASEGT.